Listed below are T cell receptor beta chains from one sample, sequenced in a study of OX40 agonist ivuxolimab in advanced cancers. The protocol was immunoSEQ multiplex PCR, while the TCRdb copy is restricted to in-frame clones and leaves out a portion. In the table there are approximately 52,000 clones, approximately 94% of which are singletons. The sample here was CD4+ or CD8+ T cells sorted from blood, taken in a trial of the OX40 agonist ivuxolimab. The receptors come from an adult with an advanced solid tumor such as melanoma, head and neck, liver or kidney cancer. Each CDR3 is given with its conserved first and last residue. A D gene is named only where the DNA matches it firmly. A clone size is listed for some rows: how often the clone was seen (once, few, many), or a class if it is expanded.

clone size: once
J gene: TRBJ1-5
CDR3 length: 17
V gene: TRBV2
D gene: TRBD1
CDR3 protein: CASSEGGTGASNQPQHF
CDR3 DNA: TGTGCCAGCAGTGAAGGGGGGACAGGGGCTAGCAATCAGCCCCAGCATTTT

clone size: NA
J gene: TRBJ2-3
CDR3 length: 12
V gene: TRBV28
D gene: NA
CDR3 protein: CASSFSTDTQYF
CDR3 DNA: TGTGCCAGCAGTTTCTCGACAGATACGCAGTATTTT

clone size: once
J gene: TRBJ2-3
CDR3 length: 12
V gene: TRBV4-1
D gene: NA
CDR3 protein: CASSLVGDTQYF
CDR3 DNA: TGCGCCAGCAGCCTCGTGGGAGATACGCAGTATTTT

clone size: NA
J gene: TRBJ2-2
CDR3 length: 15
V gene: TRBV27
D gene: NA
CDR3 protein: CASSTRIRKGGELFF
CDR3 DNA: TGTGCCAGCAGTACCAGGATCAGGAAGGGCGGGGAGCTGTTTTTT

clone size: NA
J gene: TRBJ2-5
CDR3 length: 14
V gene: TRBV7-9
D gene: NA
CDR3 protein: CASSLAWERETQYF
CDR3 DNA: TGTGCCAGCAGCTTAGCTTGGGAGAGAGAGACCCAGTACTTC

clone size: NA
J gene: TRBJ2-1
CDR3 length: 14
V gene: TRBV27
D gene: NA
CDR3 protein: CASSLHTAGNEQFF
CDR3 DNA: TGTGCCAGCAGTTTACACACAGCGGGTAATGAGCAGTTCTTC

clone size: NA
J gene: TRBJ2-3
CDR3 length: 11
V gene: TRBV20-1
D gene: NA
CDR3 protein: CSAAWLDTQYF
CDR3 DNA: TGCAGTGCTGCCTGGCTAGATACGCAGTATTTT

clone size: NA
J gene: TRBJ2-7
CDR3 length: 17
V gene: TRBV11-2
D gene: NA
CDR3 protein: CASSSVFRAGNSYEQYF
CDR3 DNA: TGTGCCAGCAGCTCGGTTTTTCGGGCGGGAAACTCCTACGAGCAGTACTTC

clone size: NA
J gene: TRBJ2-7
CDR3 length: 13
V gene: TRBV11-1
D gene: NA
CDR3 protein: CASSSKGGNEQYF
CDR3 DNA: TGTGCCAGCAGCTCAAAGGGGGGGAACGAGCAGTACTTC

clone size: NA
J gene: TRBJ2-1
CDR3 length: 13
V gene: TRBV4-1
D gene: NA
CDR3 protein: CASSHYRDSEQFF
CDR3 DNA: TGCGCCAGCAGCCACTACCGGGACTCCGAGCAGTTCTTC

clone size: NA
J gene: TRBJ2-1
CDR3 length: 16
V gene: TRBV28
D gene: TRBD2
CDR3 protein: CASSFLPGTSVYEQFF
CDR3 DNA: TGTGCCAGCAGTTTTCTCCCCGGGACTAGCGTTTACGAGCAGTTCTTC

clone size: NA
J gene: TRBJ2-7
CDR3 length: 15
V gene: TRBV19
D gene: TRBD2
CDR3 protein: CASSIGLAGDYEQYF
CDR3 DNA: TGTGCCAGTAGTATCGGGCTAGCGGGCGACTACGAGCAGTACTTC

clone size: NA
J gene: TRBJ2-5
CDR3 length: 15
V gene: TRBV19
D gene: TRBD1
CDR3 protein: CASSMTGGPRETQYF
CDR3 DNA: TGTGCCAGTAGTATGACAGGGGGGCCAAGAGAGACCCAGTACTTC

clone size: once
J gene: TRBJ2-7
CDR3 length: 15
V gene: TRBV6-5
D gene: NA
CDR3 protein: CASSYSDTGTYEQYF
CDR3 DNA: TGTGCCAGCAGTTACTCTGATACTGGAACCTACGAGCAGTACTTC

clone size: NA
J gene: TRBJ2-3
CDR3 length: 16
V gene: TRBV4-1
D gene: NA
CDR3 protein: CASSSRTDTSTDTQYF
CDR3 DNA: TGCGCCAGCAGCTCCCGGACAGATACTAGCACAGATACGCAGTATTTT

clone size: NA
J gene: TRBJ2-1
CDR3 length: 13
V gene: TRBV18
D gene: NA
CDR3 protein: CASSQDRNNEQFF
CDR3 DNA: TGTGCCAGCTCACAAGACAGGAACAATGAGCAGTTCTTC

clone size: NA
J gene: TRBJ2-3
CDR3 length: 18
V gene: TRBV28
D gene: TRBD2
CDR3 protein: CASSSTPGLAAPGDTQYF
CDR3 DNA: TGTGCCAGCAGTTCCACCCCGGGGCTAGCGGCACCGGGGGATACGCAGTATTTT

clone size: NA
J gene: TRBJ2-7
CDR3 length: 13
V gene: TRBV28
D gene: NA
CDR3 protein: CASSFGLGYEQYF
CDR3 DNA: TGTGCCAGCAGTTTCGGATTAGGTTACGAGCAGTACTTC

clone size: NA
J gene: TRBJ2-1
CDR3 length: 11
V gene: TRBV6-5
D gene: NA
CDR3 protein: CASSYGDEQFF
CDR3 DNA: TGTGCCAGCAGTTACGGTGATGAGCAGTTCTTC

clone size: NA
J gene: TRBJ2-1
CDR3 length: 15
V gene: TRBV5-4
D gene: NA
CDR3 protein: CASSFSERGYNEQFF
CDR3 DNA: TGTGCCAGCAGCTTTTCTGAGCGCGGCTACAATGAGCAGTTCTTC

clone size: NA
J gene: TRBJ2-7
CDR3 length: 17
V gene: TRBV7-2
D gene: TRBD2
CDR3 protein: CASSMRLGGREGLLQYF
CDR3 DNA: TGTGCCAGCAGCATGCGTCTAGGAGGGCGGGAGGGCCTCCTTCAGTACTTC

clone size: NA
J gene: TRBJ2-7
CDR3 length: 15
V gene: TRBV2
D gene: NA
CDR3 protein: CASRSPAYPFYEQYF
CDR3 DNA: TGTGCCAGCAGGAGCCCGGCCTATCCCTTCTACGAGCAGTACTTC

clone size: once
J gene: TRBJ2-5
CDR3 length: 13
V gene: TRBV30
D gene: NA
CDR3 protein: CAWTPHIQETQYF
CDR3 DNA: TGTGCCTGGACCCCACATATCCAAGAGACCCAGTACTTC

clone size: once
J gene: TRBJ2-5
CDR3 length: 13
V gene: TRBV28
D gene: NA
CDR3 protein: CASSLEGRETQYF
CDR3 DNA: TGTGCCAGCAGTTTAGAAGGGAGGGAGACCCAGTACTTC

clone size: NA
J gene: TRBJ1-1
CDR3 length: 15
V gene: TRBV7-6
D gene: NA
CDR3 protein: CASSLGFGENTEAFF
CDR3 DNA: TGTGCCAGCAGCTTAGGGTTCGGAGAGAACACTGAAGCTTTCTTT

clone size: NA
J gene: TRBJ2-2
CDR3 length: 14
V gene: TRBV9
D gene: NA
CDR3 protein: CASSVSGNTGELFF
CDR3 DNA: TGTGCCAGCAGCGTGAGCGGAAACACCGGGGAGCTGTTTTTT

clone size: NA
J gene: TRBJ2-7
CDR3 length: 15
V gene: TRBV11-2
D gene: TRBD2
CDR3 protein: CASSLGTSGPYEQYF
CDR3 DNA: TGTGCCAGCAGCTTAGGGACTAGCGGGCCCTACGAGCAGTACTTC

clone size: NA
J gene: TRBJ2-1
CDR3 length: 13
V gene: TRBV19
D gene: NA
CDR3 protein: CASRAGTYNEQFF
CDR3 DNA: TGTGCCAGTAGAGCCGGGACTTACAATGAGCAGTTCTTC

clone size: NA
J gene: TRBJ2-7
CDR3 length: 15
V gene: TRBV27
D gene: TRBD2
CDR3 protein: CASSFGTSGSYEQYF
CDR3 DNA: TGTGCCAGCAGTTTTGGGACTAGCGGCTCCTACGAGCAGTACTTC

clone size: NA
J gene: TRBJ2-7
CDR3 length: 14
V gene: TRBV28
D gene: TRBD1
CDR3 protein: CASSRQGARYEQYF
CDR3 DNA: TGTGCCAGCAGTCGACAGGGGGCCCGCTACGAGCAGTACTTC

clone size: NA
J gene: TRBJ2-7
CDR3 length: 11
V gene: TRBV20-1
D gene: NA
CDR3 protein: CSASNSYEQYF
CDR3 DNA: TGCAGTGCTAGTAACTCCTACGAGCAGTACTTC

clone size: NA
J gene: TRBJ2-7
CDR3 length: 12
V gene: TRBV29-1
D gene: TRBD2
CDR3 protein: CSVKTSWYEQYF
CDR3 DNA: TGCAGCGTTAAGACTAGCTGGTACGAGCAGTACTTC

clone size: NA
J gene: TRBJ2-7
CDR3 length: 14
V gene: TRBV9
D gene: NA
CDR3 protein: CASSVDGGTYEQYF
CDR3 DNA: TGTGCCAGCAGCGTAGATGGAGGCACCTACGAGCAGTACTTC